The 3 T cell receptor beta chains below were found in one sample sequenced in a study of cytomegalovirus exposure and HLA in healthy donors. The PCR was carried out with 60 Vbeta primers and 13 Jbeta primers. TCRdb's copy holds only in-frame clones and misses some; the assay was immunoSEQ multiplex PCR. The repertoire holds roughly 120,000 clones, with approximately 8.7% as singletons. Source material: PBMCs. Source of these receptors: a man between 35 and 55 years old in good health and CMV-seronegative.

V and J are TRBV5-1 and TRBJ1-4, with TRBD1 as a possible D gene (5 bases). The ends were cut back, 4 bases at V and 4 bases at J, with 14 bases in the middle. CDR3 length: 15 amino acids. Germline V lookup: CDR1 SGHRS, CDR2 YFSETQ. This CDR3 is CASSPGGGDNEKLFF. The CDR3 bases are TGCGCCAGCAGCCCAGGCGGGGGAGATAATGAAAAACTGTTTTTT.

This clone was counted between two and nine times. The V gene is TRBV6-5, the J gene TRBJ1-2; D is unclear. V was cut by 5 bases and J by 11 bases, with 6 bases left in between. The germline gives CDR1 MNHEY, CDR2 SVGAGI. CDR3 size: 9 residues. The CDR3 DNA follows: TGTGCCAGCAGTAGGGAGTACACCTTC. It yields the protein CASSREYTF.

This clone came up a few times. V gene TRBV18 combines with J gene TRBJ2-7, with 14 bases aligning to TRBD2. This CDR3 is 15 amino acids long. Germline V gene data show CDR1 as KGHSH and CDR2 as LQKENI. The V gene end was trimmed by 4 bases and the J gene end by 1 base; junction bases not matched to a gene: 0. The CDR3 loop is CASSRTSGGSYEQYF. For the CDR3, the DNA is TGTGCCAGCTCACGGACTAGCGGGGGGTCCTACGAGCAGTACTTC.